The clone carrying this TCR beta chain was detected ten times or more. Its antigen is still unknown. Germline CDR1 is MDHEN and CDR2 is SYDVKM. The CDR3 covers 14 residues. V was clipped by 6 bases and J by 2 bases, with 13 bases between them. TCRdb used MiXCR to reprocess the reads, holding one entry per CDR3 protein. The profile shows about 460,000 distinct CDR3 sequences, approximately 11% of them singletons. The data were taken from a study of T cell repertoires in cytomegalovirus infection. Study-level findings and limits: CMV-specific TCR beta clonotypes restricted by HLA-C were the ones dominating the ex vivo response.

The chain combines TRBV28 with TRBJ1-2; the D is unclear. The sequencing input was PBMCs. The sequence was collected from a human donor in good health (CMV status not recorded). Some clones in this sample may be carry-over from other donors' samples. The CDR3 region is CASSFGEGNYGYTF. In nucleotides, the CDR3 is TGTGCCAGCAGCTTCGGAGAGGGAAACTATGGCTACACCTTC.